Sequencing of this T cell receptor beta chain was carried out in a study of PD-1 blockade in classical Hodgkin lymphoma. Regarding time point: cycle 4 day 1 (C4D1), after 6 weeks of nivolumab. With no exception, relapse followed autologous stem cell transplantation in all patients, and brentuximab vedotin exposure varied. General observations from the study: Baseline diversity resembling that of newly diagnosed patients was seen in complete responders. Baseline TCR diversity was reportedly lower in newly diagnosed patients than in healthy donors. It was reported as lower still in relapsed/refractory patients.

For this clone: Its antigen is unidentified. Without the conserved terminal phenylalanine or tryptophan, this CDR3 likely stems from a read error.

V shed 4 bases, J shed 3 bases, and the junction held 6 bases outside the gene matches. This CDR3 contains 15 residues. Germline CDR1 SGHRS, CDR2 YFSETQ. Assay used: immunoSEQ multiplex PCR; TCRdb lists only in-frame clones, some missing. Among fewer than 100,000 clones listed, about 93% were seen once. The receptor's source is a human donor with classical Hodgkin lymphoma. The specimen comprised peripheral blood mononuclear cells (PBMCs), sampled before the fourth cycle of nivolumab. The V call is TRBV5-1, the J call TRBJ1-2; 10 nucleotides agree with TRBD1. The CDR3 DNA follows: TGCGCCAGCAGCGTGACAGGGGGCCGTGACTATGGCTACACCCTC. Protein sequence: CASSVTGGRDYGYTL.